A single sample gave rise to the 3 T cell receptor beta chains below, sequenced in a study of metastatic and nonmetastatic thyroid tumors. Until they underwent thyroid surgery, no patient had received any treatment. With MiXCR, TCRdb reprocessed the PCR reads. The sample lists fewer than 25,000 clones, roughly 21% occurring once. The sequenced sample consisted of blood. The receptors derive from a male donor with papillary thyroid cancer or a benign thyroid nodule (not recorded which). Some clones in this sample may be carry-over from other donors' samples.

This clone was seen at least ten times. The rearrangement links TRBV5-1 to TRBJ2-5, with a tentative D call TRBD1 (5 bases). The CDR3 loop spans 14 amino acids. Trimming removed 7 bases from V and 2 bases from J, with 15 bases in between. Germline V CDR1 and CDR2: SGHRS, YFSETQ. The CDR3 spells CASSTDSGQETQYF. DNA of the CDR3: TGCGCCAGCTCCACCGACAGTGGTCAAGAGACCCAGTACTTC.

The V and J genes are TRBV19 and TRBJ1-1; TRBD1 might be the D (5 bases). V lost 6 bases and J 8 bases, leaving 25 bases between the germline ends. From germline, CDR1 is LNHDA and CDR2 SQIVND (reference sequence). The CDR3 length is 16 residues. The CDR3 region is CASRRFNRDWQREAFF. In DNA, the CDR3 is TGTGCCAGTAGGAGGTTCAACCGGGACTGGCAAAGGGAAGCTTTCTTT.

This clone came up a few times. CDR3 loop: CASSLASGMYHEQYF. The CDR3 coding sequence is TGTGCCAGCAGTTTGGCTAGCGGGATGTACCACGAGCAGTACTTC. The V and J genes are TRBV27 and TRBJ2-7; 9 bases align to TRBD2. Germline values: CDR1 MNHEY, CDR2 SMNVEV (reference sequence). The CDR3 consists of 15 residues. With 3 bases clipped from V and 5 bases from J, the junction kept 8 bases outside the gene matches.